In this sample, the clone carrying this T cell receptor beta chain turned up many times. The iRepertoire nested amplicon-rescue multiplex PCR amplified TCR alpha and beta CDR3s from RNA. TCRdb reanalysed the multiplex PCR reads using MiXCR and keeps one entry per CDR3 protein. The table lists approximately 120,000 distinct CDR3 sequences, 20% to 25% of them singletons. These data are taken from a study of glioma-infiltrating T cells. Per germline, CDR1 SGHTA and CDR2 FQGNSA. Unmatched junction bases numbered 11, after V lost 3 bases and J lost 4 bases. The CDR3 covers 16 residues. Sample: glioma tissue, nonneoplastic brain tissue, or PBMCs (not recorded which). The rearrangement links TRBV7-2 to TRBJ2-5; 7 positions agree with TRBD1. The source of this sequence is a human donor with low-grade glioma or glioblastoma, undergoing nonglioma brain surgery, or in good health (not recorded which). The CDR3 loop is CASSFFTGVSLETQYF. For the CDR3, the DNA is TGTGCCAGCAGCTTTTTCACAGGGGTGTCCCTAGAGACCCAGTACTTC. The full variable domain, in which reference TRBV7-2 and TRBJ2-5 provide the parts outside the CDR3, is GAGVSQSPSNKVTEKGKDVELRCDPISGHTALYWYRQSLGQGLEFLIYFQGNSAPDKSGLPSDRFSAERTGGSVSTLTIQRTQQEDSAVYLCASSFFTGVSLETQYFGPGTRLLVL.